Here is one T cell receptor beta chain with its context. This sample is part of a study of blood T cell repertoires in COVID-19. Study background: The origin of the acute and convalescent COVID-19 samples was the United States, Italy and Spain.

Methods used by the authors: For nucleated cells, counts were estimated from reference gene primer amplification. Here immunoSEQ multiplex PCR was the method, and the copy in TCRdb shows in-frame clones only, minus some. V, J and clone size reflect that table, while D and trimming were determined from the DNA. The sample comprises under 250,000 clones, approximately 84% of which are singletons, and approximately 4.8% rests with the top ten. The sequence was collected from a man between 45 and 60 years old with active or convalescent COVID-19. The sample taken for sequencing was peripheral blood.

The CDR3 DNA is TGTGCCAGCAGCGACAGCCTAACCTATAATTCACCCCTCCACTTT. Translated: CASSDSLTYNSPLHF. The V gene is TRBV21-1, the J gene TRBJ1-6; the listed D gene, TRBD1, was not tested against the DNA. TRBV21-1 corresponds to a pseudogene. This CDR3 is 15 amino acids long.